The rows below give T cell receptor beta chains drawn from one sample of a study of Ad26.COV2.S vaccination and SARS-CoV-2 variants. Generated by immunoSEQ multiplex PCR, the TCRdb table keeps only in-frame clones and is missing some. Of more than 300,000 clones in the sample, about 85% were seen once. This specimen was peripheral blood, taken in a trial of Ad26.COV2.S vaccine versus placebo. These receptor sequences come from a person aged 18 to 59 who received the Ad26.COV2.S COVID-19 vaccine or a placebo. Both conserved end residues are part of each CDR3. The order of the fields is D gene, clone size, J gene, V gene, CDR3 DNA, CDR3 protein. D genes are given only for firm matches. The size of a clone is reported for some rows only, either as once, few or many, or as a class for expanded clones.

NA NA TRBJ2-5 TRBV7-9 TGTGCCAGCAGCTTAACAGAGGAAGAGACCCAGTACTTC CASSLTEEETQYF
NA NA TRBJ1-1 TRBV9 TGTGCCAGCAGCGTAGAGGGCAGGGGCTGGGATGAAGCTTTCTTT CASSVEGRGWDEAFF
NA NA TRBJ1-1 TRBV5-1 TGCGCCAGCAGCTTAACACCAGGGAACACTGAAGCTTTCTTT CASSLTPGNTEAFF
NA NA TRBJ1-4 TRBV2 TGTGCCAGCAGAGGCAATACTAATGAAAAACTGTTTTTT CASRGNTNEKLFF
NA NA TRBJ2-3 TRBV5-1 TGCGCCAGCAGCCGGGGTTCAGATACGCAGTATTTT CASSRGSDTQYF
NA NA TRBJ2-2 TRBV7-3 TGTGCCAGCAGCTTACTCCCGGTTTCGAACACCGGGGAGCTGTTTTTT CASSLLPVSNTGELFF
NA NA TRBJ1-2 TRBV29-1 TGCAGCGTTAGTCAAGACCTAAACTCGGGGGGCTACACCTTC CSVSQDLNSGGYTF
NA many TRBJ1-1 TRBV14 TGTGCCAGCAGCCCCGAGACAGGCTGGAACACTGAAGCTTTCTTT CASSPETGWNTEAFF
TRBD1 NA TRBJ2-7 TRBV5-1 TGCGCCAGCAGCTTGTTTTTCACGTTAGGACAGGGCTACGAGCAGTACTTC CASSLFFTLGQGYEQYF
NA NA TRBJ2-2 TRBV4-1 TGCGCCAGCAGCCAAGAATCGGCAGGGGGAGGAGCCGGGGAGCTGTTTTTT CASSQESAGGGAGELFF
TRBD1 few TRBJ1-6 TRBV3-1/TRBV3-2 TGTGCCAGCAGCCCGGAGGGGGCGGTAGGGAATTCACCCCTCCACTTT CASSPEGAVGNSPLHF
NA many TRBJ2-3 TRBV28 TGTGCCAGCAGTTCCCGGGTCACAGATACGCAGTATTTT CASSSRVTDTQYF
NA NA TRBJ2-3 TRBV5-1 TGCGCCAGCAGCTCGGGGAGAGATACGCAGTATTTT CASSSGRDTQYF
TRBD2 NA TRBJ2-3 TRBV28 TGTGCCAGCAGTTTAGCGGGGGGGTCAGATACGCAGTATTTT CASSLAGGSDTQYF
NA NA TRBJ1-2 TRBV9 TGTGCCAGCAGTGAGCAGGGGCTTGGCTACACCTTC CASSEQGLGYTF
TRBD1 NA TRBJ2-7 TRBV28 TGTGCCAGCAGTTACAGGGGACGCTACGAGCAGTACTTC CASSYRGRYEQYF
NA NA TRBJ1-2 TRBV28 TGTGCCAGCAACTCGGAGGCACAGGGTTACTATGGCTACACCTTC CASNSEAQGYYGYTF
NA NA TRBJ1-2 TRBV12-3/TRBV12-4 TGTGCCAGCAGTCCTGACGGAAACTATGGCTACACCTTC CASSPDGNYGYTF
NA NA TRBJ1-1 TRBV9 TGTGCCAGCAGCCCTACAGGGTTTGGCACTGAAGCTTTCTTT CASSPTGFGTEAFF
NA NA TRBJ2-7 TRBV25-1 TGTGCCAGCAGTTATGGGTCAATCCACGAGCAGTACTTC CASSYGSIHEQYF
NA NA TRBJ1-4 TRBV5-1 TGCGCCAGCAGCCCGGGGGTCCTTGCAACTAATGAAAAACTGTTTTTT CASSPGVLATNEKLFF
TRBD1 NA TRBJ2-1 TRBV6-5 TGTGCCAGCAGAGGGGGGACAGGAGGTATGAAGTTCTTC CASRGGTGGMKFF
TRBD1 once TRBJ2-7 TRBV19 TGTGCCAGTAGTCCACGCCCCGACAGGGTGAGCTCCTACGAGCAGTACTTC CASSPRPDRVSSYEQYF
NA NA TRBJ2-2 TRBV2 TGTGCCAGCAGTTCTGCAGGGGCAGCCGGGGAGCTGTTTTTT CASSSAGAAGELFF
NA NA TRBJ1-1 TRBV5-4 TGTGCCAGCAGCTTGTGGGGGGTCCTGATGGGCACTGAAGCTTTCTTT CASSLWGVLMGTEAFF
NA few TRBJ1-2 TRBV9 TGTGCCAGCAGCACAAACCAGGGGTATGGCTACACCTTC CASSTNQGYGYTF
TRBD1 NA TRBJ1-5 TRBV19 TGTGCCAGTAGTATATCGACAGGGAGAAATCAGCCCCAGCATTTT CASSISTGRNQPQHF
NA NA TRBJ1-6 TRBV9 TGTGCCAGCAGCGTAGTTCAGTATAATTCACCCCTCCACTTT CASSVVQYNSPLHF
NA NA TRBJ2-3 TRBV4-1 TGCGCCAGCAGCCGAAGCTCAGCTCTGAGCACAGATACGCAGTATTTT CASSRSSALSTDTQYF
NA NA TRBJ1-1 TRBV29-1 TGCAGCGTTGATTGGGCCCCCACTGAAGCTTTCTTT CSVDWAPTEAFF
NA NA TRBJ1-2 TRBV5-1 TGCGCCAGCAGCCAGGGATCCACGAACTATGGCTACACCTTC CASSQGSTNYGYTF
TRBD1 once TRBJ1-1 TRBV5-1 TGCGCCACCAGAGGGACAGGGATGAACACTGAAGCTTTCTTT CATRGTGMNTEAFF
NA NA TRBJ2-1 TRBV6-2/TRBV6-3 TGTGCCAGCAGTTACTCCCACAATGAGCAGTTCTTC CASSYSHNEQFF
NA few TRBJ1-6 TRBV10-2 TGCGCCAGCTTAGCCCGTGGGGATTCACCCCTCCACTTT CASLARGDSPLHF
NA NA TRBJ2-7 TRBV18 TGTGCCAGCTCACCGGGTAGCTGGGGGCAAACTGAGCAGTACTTC CASSPGSWGQTEQYF
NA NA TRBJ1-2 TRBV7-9 TGTGCCAGCAGCTTAGGAAGGCAGGGAATTTATGGCTACACCTTC CASSLGRQGIYGYTF
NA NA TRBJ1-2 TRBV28 TGTGCCAGCAGTTTGAGGGGTGGCTACACCTTC CASSLRGGYTF
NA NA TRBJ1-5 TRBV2 TGTGCCAGCAGTCGTTCCACAGGGTATCAGCCCCAGCATTTT CASSRSTGYQPQHF
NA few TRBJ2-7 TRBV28 TGTGCCAGCAGTTCCGGGTCTTACGAGCAGTACTTC CASSSGSYEQYF
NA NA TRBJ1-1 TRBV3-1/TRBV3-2 TGTGCCAGCAGCTTCTGGGGCACTGAAGCTTTCTTT CASSFWGTEAFF
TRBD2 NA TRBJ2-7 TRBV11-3 TGTGCCAGCAGCTCGAGCAGCGGGGCCCTCTCCTACGAGCAGTACTTC CASSSSSGALSYEQYF
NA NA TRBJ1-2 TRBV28 TGTGCCAGCACCCCGGGAGGCTATGGCTACACCTTC CASTPGGYGYTF
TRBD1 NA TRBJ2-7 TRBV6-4 TGTGCCAGCAGAGTAAAGGGACAGGGAGACGAGCAGTACTTC CASRVKGQGDEQYF
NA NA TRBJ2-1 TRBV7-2 TGTGCCAGCAGCCCTCAGCGGCTCAATGAGCAGTTCTTC CASSPQRLNEQFF